These T cell receptor beta chains were read from a single sample in a study of technical replicates of blood from a few donors. Repertoires were generated with immunoSEQ multiplex PCR, while TCRdb's copy carries only in-frame clones and drops some. The sample has tens of thousands of clones; roughly 94% are singletons. The source material was T cells isolated from PBMCs. The receptors originated from a human donor in good health. Each CDR3 is given with its conserved first and last residue. A D gene is named only where the DNA matches it firmly. Size is stated for part of the rows, as once, few or many counts, or as a class when the clone is expanded.

V gene	D gene	clone size	J gene	CDR3 DNA	CDR3 protein
TRBV5-6	TRBD2	once	TRBJ2-2	TGTGCCAGCAGCTTCCTAGCGGCGAACACCGGGGAGCTGTTTTTT	CASSFLAANTGELFF
TRBV6-5	TRBD1	-	TRBJ1-1	TGTGCCAGCAGTTTGACAGGGATAAACACTGAAGCTTTCTTT	CASSLTGINTEAFF
TRBV7-9	TRBD1	once	TRBJ1-1	TGTGCCAGCAGCTTAGGACAGGGGGTGGAGACTGAAGCTTTCTTT	CASSLGQGVETEAFF
TRBV5-1	-	-	TRBJ1-2	TGCGCCAGCAGCCTTGACCCTACGGGAGAGGGCTACACCTTC	CASSLDPTGEGYTF
TRBV4-1	TRBD1	-	TRBJ1-2	TGCGCCAGCAGCCAGCCAGGACGGGACAGGGGACGCTATGGCTACACCTTC	CASSQPGRDRGRYGYTF
TRBV11-1	-	-	TRBJ1-2	TGTGCCAGCAGCTTTACAACAAACTATGGCTACACCTTC	CASSFTTNYGYTF
TRBV28	-	-	TRBJ1-2	TGTGCCAGCAGTTTATTTGGCAGGGTCAGTGACTATGGCTACACCTTC	CASSLFGRVSDYGYTF
TRBV2	-	-	TRBJ1-2	TGTGCCAGCAGTGGACAGGTCGGAGGCTACACCTTC	CASSGQVGGYTF
TRBV19	TRBD1	-	TRBJ1-1	TGTGCCAGTAGTATGCTAGGCAGGGGGCGAGAGAAAACTGAAGCTTTCTTT	CASSMLGRGREKTEAFF
TRBV6-6	-	-	TRBJ1-5	TGTGCCAGCAGTTACACCCTACAGCCCCAGCATTTT	CASSYTLQPQHF
TRBV4-2	TRBD2	-	TRBJ2-5	TGTGCCAGCAGCCCTCTCGGGGCTAGCGGGGACCAAGAGACCCAGTACTTC	CASSPLGASGDQETQYF
TRBV5-1	TRBD1	-	TRBJ1-2	TGCGCCAGCAGGTTGAACAGGGGAAGGGTCTATGGCTACACCTTC	CASRLNRGRVYGYTF
TRBV7-8	TRBD2	-	TRBJ2-7	TGTGCCAGCAGCTTAGGGACTAGAGTGTGGGAGCAGTACTTC	CASSLGTRVWEQYF
TRBV19	-	-	TRBJ1-5	TGTGCCAGTAGTATAGAACGGGGTTTCAATCAGCCCCAGCATTTT	CASSIERGFNQPQHF
TRBV19	TRBD1	-	TRBJ1-5	TGTGCCAGTAGGATAACAGGGGTCTCCCAGCCCCAGCATTTT	CASRITGVSQPQHF
TRBV27	TRBD1	-	TRBJ2-2	TGTGCCAGCAGCCTCTACAGGGGTTCCGGGGAGCTGTTTTTT	CASSLYRGSGELFF
TRBV7-6	-	-	TRBJ2-6	TGTGCCAGCAGCGCCGAGGCGGGAAATGTTGGGGCCAACGTCCTGACTTTC	CASSAEAGNVGANVLTF
TRBV6-5	TRBD1	-	TRBJ1-5	TGTGCCAGCAGTTACCCGGGACAGGGGAAGAATCAGCCCCAGCATTTT	CASSYPGQGKNQPQHF
TRBV4-1	TRBD2	-	TRBJ2-2	TGCGCCAGCAGCCAAGTTAGCGGGGGGAACACCGGGGAGCTGTTTTTT	CASSQVSGGNTGELFF
TRBV9	TRBD1	-	TRBJ2-5	TGTGCCAGCAGCGGACAACCGGGACAGCAAGAGACCCAGTACTTC	CASSGQPGQQETQYF
TRBV6-1	-	once	TRBJ2-7	TGTGCCAGCAGCCAGGGTACCTACGAGCAGTACTTC	CASSQGTYEQYF
TRBV11-2	-	-	TRBJ2-2	TGTGCCAGCAGCTCTCGGGATCATACCGGGGAGCTGTTTTTT	CASSSRDHTGELFF
TRBV6-1	-	-	TRBJ2-4	TGTGCCAGCAGTGATTCTCAGGGTTTCATGGACATTCAGTACTTC	CASSDSQGFMDIQYF
TRBV4-1	-	-	TRBJ2-2	TGCGCCAGCAGCCAACTAGGGCAGCGGGACAGGTCGAACACCGGGGAGCTGTTTTTT	CASSQLGQRDRSNTGELFF
TRBV28	-	-	TRBJ1-5	TGTGCCAGCAAGGGGCGGACCCAGCATTTT	CASKGRTQHF
TRBV29-1	-	-	TRBJ2-1	TGCAGCGTTAGACAGAATTCCTACAATGAGCAGTTCTTC	CSVRQNSYNEQFF
TRBV19	TRBD1	-	TRBJ2-4	TGTGCCAGTACCATGGGACAGGGCAGTAACATTCAGTACTTC	CASTMGQGSNIQYF
TRBV10-3	TRBD1	-	TRBJ2-7	TGTGCCATCAGTCTCAGTCCGGGGACAGTCGCCTACGAGCAGTACTTC	CAISLSPGTVAYEQYF
TRBV6-5	-	-	TRBJ2-7	TGTGCCTCCAGGGGGGAGAGCTCCTACGAGCAGTACTTC	CASRGESSYEQYF
TRBV28	TRBD1	-	TRBJ2-7	TGTGCCAGCAGTTCTTTTACGGGGGACAGGCACTACGAGCAGTACTTC	CASSSFTGDRHYEQYF
TRBV11-2	-	-	TRBJ1-4	TGTGCCAGCAGCCTCTGGGGGGTTAATGAAAAACTGTTTTTT	CASSLWGVNEKLFF
TRBV28	-	-	TRBJ1-5	TGTGCCAGCGGTAAGAGGTCGGCGGGGTCCCAGCCCCAGCATTTT	CASGKRSAGSQPQHF
TRBV5-1	-	few	TRBJ1-2	TGCGCCAGCAGCTTGGCGGGAACTGGCTACACCTTC	CASSLAGTGYTF
TRBV9	TRBD1	-	TRBJ2-7	TGTGCCAGCAGCGTGACAGGGGATGGAACCTACGAGCAGTACTTC	CASSVTGDGTYEQYF
TRBV27	TRBD1	-	TRBJ2-7	TGTGCCAGCAGGATCTCGGGGACAGGGGAGCAGTACTTC	CASRISGTGEQYF
TRBV5-4	TRBD1	-	TRBJ2-5	TGTGCCAGCAGCTTGCGGACAGGGAGTGTAAAGACCCAGTACTTC	CASSLRTGSVKTQYF
TRBV30	-	-	TRBJ1-3	TGTGCCTGGTCAGGGGAGCGGCGAAACACCATATATTTT	CAWSGERRNTIYF
TRBV5-1	-	-	TRBJ2-7	TGCGCCAGCAGCTCCAAGACTATGGTCGGCCTCTCCTACGAGCAGTACTTC	CASSSKTMVGLSYEQYF
TRBV5-1	-	-	TRBJ2-1	TGCGCCAGCAGCCCCGTTGGAAGGGGTGAGCAGTTCTTC	CASSPVGRGEQFF
TRBV30	-	-	TRBJ1-2	TGTGCCTGGAGTAGGGGGGGGGACTATGGCTACACCTTC	CAWSRGGDYGYTF
TRBV6-4	-	-	TRBJ2-1	TGTGCCAGCAGTGACGGCGGGTTCGGGATTGGGGAGCAGTTCTTC	CASSDGGFGIGEQFF
TRBV2	TRBD1	-	TRBJ1-2	TGTGCCAGCAGTCCGGACAGGGAGCACGGCTACACCTTC	CASSPDREHGYTF